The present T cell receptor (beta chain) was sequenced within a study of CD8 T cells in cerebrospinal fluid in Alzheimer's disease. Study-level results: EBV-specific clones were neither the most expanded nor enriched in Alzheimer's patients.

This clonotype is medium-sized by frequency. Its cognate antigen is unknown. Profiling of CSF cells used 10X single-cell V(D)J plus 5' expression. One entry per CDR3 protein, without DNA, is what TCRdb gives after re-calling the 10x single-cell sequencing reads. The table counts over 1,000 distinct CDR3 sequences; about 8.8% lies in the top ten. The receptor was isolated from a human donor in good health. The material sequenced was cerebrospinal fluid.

CDR3 protein: CASSYLSSGNTIYF. The chain joins TRBV7-9 to TRBJ1-3. The CDR3 extends over 14 amino acids. The germline V gene encodes CDR1 SEHNR and CDR2 FQNEAQ (reference sequence).